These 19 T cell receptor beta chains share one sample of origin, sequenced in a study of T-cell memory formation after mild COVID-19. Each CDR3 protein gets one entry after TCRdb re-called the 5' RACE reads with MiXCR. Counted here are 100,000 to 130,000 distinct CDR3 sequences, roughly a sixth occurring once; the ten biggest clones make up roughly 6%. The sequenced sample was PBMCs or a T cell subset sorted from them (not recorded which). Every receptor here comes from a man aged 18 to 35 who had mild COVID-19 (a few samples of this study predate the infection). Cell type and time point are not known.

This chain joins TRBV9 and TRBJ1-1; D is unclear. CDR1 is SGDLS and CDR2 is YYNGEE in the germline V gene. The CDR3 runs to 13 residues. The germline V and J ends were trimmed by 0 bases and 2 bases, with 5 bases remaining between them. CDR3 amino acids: CASSVVDNTEAFF. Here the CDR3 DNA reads TGTGCCAGCAGCGTAGTCGACAACACTGAAGCTTTCTTT.

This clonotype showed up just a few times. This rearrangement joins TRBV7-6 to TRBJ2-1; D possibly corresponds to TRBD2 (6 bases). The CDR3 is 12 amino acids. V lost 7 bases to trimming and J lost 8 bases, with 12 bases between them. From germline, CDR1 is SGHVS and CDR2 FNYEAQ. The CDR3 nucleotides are TGTGCCAGCACCAACGGAGGGGATGAGCAGTTCTTC. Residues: CASTNGGDEQFF.

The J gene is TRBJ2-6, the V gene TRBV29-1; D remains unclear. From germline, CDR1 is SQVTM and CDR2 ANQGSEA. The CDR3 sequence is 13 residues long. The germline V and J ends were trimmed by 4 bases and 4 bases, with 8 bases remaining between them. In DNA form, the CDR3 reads TGCAGCGTTGCCATGGTCGGGGCCAACGTCCTGACTTTC. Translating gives CSVAMVGANVLTF.

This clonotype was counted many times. CDR3 coding DNA: TGTGCCAGCAGCTTGGGACTCCAAGAGACCCAGTACTTC. Translation: CASSLGLQETQYF. The chain is built from TRBV7-7 and TRBJ2-5; the D gene is possibly TRBD2 (6 bases). Trimming shortened V by 3 bases and J by 1 base, and 6 bases separated the two germline ends. The CDR3 runs 13 residues. Looked up from germline, CDR1 is SSHAT and CDR2 is FNYEAQ (reference sequence).

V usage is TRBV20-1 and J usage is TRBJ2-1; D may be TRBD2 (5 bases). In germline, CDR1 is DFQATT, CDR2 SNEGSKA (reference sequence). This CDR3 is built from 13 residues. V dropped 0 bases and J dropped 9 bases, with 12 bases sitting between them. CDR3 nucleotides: TGCAGTGCTAGAGATCCAAGCGGAATTGAGCAGTTCTTC. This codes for CSARDPSGIEQFF.

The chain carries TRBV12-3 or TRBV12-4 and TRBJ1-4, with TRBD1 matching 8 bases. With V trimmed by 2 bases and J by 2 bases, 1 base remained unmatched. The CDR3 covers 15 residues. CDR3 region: CASSLQGATNEKLFF. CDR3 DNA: TGTGCCAGCAGTTTACAGGGGGCTACTAATGAAAAACTGTTTTTT.

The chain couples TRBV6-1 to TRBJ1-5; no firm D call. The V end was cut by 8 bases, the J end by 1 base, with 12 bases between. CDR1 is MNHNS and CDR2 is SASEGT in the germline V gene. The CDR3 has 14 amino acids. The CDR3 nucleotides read TGTGCCAGCCGCAAGAACGGGAGCAATCAGCCCCAGCATTTT. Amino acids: CASRKNGSNQPQHF.

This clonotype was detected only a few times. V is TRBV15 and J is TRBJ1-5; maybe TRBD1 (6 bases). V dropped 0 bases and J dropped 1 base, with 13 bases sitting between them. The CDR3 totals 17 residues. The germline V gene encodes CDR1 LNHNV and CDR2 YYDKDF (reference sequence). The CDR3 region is CATSRDRGRASNQPQHF. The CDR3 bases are TGTGCCACCAGCAGAGACAGGGGCAGGGCAAGCAATCAGCCCCAGCATTTT.

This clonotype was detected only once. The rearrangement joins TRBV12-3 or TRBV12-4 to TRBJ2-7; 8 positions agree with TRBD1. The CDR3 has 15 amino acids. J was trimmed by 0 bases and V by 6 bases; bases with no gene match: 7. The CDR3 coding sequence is TGTGCCAGCAGAAAAGGACAGGGCCTCTCCTACGAGCAGTACTTC. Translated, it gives CASRKGQGLSYEQYF.

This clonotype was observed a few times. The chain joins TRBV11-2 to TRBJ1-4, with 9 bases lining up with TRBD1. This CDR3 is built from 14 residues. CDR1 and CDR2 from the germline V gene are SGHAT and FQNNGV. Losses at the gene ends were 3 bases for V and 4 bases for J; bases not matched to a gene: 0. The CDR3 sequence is CASSLDRGNEKLFF. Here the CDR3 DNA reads TGTGCCAGCAGCTTGGACAGGGGTAATGAAAAACTGTTTTTT.

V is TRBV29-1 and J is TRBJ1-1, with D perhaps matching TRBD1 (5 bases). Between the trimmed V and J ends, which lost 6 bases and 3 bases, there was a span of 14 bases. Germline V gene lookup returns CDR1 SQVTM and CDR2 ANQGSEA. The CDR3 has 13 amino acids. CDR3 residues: CSVAGTWDTEAFF. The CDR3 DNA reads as TGCAGCGTCGCCGGGACGTGGGACACTGAAGCTTTCTTT.

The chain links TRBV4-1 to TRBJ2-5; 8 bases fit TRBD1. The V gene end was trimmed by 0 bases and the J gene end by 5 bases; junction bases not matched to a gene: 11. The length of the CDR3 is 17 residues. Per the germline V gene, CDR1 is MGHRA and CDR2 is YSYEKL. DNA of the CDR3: TGCGCCAGCAGCCAAGAGGGTAACCCGACAGGGGTTGAGACCCAGTACTTC. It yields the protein CASSQEGNPTGVETQYF.

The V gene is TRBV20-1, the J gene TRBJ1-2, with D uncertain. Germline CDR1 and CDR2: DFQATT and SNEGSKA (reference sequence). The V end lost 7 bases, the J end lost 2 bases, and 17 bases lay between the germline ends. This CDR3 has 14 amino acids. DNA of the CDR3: TGCAGTGGCTCAGACGGAAGTAGAAACTATGGCTACACCTTC. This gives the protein CSGSDGSRNYGYTF.

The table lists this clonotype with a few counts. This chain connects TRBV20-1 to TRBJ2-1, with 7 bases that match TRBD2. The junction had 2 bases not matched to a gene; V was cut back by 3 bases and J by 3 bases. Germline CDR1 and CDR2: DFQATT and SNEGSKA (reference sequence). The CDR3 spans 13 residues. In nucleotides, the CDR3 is TGCAGTGCTAGCGGGGGGAACTACAATGAGCAGTTCTTC. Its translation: CSASGGNYNEQFF.

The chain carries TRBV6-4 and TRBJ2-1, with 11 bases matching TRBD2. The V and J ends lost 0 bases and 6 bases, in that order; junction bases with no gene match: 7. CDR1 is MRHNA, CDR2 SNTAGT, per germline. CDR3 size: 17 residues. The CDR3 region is CASSDSPRLAGTNEQFF. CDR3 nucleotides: TGTGCCAGCAGTGACTCACCACGACTAGCGGGGACCAATGAGCAGTTCTTC.

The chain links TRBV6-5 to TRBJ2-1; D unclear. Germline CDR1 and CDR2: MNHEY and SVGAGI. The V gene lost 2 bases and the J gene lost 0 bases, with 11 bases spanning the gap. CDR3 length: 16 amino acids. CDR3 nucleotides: TGTGCCAGCAGTTACGGACGGGCACCCTCCTACAATGAGCAGTTCTTC. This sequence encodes CASSYGRAPSYNEQFF.

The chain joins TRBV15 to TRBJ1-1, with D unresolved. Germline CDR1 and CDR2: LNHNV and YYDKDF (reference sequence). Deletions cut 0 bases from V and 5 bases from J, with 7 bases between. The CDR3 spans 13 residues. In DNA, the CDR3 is TGTGCCACCAGCAGAGAGGAGGGAACTGAAGCTTTCTTT. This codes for CATSREEGTEAFF.

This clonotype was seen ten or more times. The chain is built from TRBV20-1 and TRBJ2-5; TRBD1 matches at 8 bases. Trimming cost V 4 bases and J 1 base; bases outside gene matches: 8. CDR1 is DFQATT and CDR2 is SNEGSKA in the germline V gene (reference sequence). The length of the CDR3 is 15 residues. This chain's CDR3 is CSATTGGAGQETQYF. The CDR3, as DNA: TGCAGTGCTACCACAGGGGGAGCGGGCCAAGAGACCCAGTACTTC.

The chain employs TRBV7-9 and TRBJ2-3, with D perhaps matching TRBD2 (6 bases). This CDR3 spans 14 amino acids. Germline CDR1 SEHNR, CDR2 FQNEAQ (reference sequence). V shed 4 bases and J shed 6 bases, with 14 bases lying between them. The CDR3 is CASSSERGLDTQYF. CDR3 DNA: TGTGCCAGCAGCTCTGAACGGGGGTTGGATACGCAGTATTTT.